This T cell receptor beta chain was recorded in a study of blood T cell dynamics during melanoma immunotherapy. Repertoires were generated with immunoSEQ multiplex PCR, while TCRdb's copy carries only in-frame clones and drops some. The sample carries several thousand clones, 70% to 85% recorded once. The sample's time point: pre-treatment baseline. Response was assessed by RECIST 1.1 at 12 weeks, except a couple of rapid progressors. The germline CDR1 and CDR2 sequences are SGHNT and YYREEE (reference sequence). The CDR3 has 13 amino acids. The ends were cut back, 7 bases at V and 4 bases at J, with 14 bases in the middle.

J is TRBJ1-1 and V is TRBV5-4; no clear D. The receptor's source is a human donor with melanoma. This specimen was blood, taken from a patient treated with checkpoint blockade. The CDR3: CASAGGRGTEAFF. In DNA, the CDR3 is TGTGCCAGCGCGGGTGGACGGGGCACTGAAGCTTTCTTT.